This T cell receptor beta chain was sequenced in a study of blood T cell repertoires in COVID-19. Whole-study context: Nucleic acid was either cDNA or gDNA, and it came from T cells, B-cell-depleted T cells, or PBMCs.

Original methodology: Reference gene primer amplification in the assay estimated nucleated cell counts. Produced via immunoSEQ multiplex PCR; TCRdb's table is partial and in-frame only. The V and J calls and the clone size are those of that table, but D and trimming were determined from the DNA. The repertoire holds roughly 290,000 clones, with approximately 84% as singletons. Seattle-derived patients entered the study during active infection and were followed longitudinally. The germline CDR1 and CDR2 sequences are MNHNS and SASEGT. The CDR3 length is 17 residues. The V gene end was trimmed by 4 bases and the J gene end by 1 base; junction bases not matched to a gene: 9. Only one count was recorded for this clone.

The TCR comes from an older person with COVID-19, enrolled during active disease. The chain links TRBV6-1 to TRBJ2-3; 9 bases line up with TRBD2. The sequenced sample was peripheral blood. The CDR3 loop reads CASSVGLRTSGTDTQYF. The CDR3 nucleotides read TGTGCCAGCAGTGTTGGGCTAAGGACTAGCGGCACAGATACGCAGTATTTT.